This T cell receptor (beta chain) was sequenced for a study of T cell repertoires in cytomegalovirus infection. Whole-study context: Matching HLA type, along with CMV infection, was indicated by public TCR beta signatures. Study-level results: Clonotypes of TCR beta that were HLA-C-restricted and CMV-specific dominated the ex vivo response.

This CDR3 has 14 residues. Germline lookup yields CDR1 MDHEN and CDR2 SYDVKM. The V and J ends lost 3 bases and 7 bases, in that order; junction bases with no gene match: 4. TCRdb itself ran the reads through MiXCR, one entry per CDR3 protein. This repertoire shows roughly 600,000 distinct CDR3 sequences, 24% found once; its top ten account for around 8%. This clonotype was detected many times. Its antigen is unknown. This sequence was found in a human donor in good health (CMV status not recorded). Some clones in this sample may be carry-over from other donors' samples. Sample: CD8+ T cells from PBMCs. This chain uses TRBV28 with TRBJ2-1; 9 bases map to TRBD1. The CDR3 loop reads CASSLGTGPNEQFF. The CDR3 DNA sequence: TGTGCCAGCAGTTTGGGGACAGGGCCAAATGAGCAGTTCTTC.